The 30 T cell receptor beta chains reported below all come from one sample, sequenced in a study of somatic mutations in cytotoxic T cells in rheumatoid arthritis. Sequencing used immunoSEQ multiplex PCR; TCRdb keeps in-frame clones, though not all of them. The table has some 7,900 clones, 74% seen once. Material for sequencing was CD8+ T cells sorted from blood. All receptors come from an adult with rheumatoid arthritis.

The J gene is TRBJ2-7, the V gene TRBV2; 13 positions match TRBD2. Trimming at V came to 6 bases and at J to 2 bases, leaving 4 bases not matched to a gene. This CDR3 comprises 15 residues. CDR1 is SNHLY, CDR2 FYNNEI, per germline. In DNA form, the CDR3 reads TGTGCCAGCAGAGGGACTAGCGGGAAGACCTACGAGCAGTACTTC. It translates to CASRGTSGKTYEQYF.

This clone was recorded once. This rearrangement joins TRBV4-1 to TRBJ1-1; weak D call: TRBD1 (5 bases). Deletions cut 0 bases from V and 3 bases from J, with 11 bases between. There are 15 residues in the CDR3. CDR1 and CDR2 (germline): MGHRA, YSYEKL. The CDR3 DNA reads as TGCGCCAGCAGCCAAGATCAGGGAATGGACACTGAAGCTTTCTTT. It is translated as CASSQDQGMDTEAFF.

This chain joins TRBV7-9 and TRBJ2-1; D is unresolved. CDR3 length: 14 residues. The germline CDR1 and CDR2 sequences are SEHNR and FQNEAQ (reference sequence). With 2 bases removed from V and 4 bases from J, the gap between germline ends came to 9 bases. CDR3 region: CASSLLAPYNEQFF. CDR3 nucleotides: TGTGCCAGCAGCTTATTGGCTCCTTACAATGAGCAGTTCTTC.

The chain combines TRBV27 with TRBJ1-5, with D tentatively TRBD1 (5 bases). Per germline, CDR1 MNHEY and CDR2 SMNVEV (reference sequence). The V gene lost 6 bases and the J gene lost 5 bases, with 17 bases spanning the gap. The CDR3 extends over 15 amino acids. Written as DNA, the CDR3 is TGTGCCAGCAGCCAGTCCCAGGGCGAGGATCAGCCCCAGCATTTT. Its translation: CASSQSQGEDQPQHF.

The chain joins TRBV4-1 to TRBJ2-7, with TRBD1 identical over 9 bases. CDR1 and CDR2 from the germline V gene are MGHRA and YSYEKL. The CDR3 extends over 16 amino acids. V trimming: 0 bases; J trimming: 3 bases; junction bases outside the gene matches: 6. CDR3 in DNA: TGCGCCAGCAGCCAAGAATCCGGGACAGGGCTCTACGAGCAGTACTTC. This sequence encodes CASSQESGTGLYEQYF.

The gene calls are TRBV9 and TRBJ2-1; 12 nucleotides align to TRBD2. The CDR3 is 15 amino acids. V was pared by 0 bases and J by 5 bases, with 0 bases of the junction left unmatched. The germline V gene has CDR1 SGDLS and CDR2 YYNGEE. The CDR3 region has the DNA TGTGCCAGCAGCGTAGGGACTAGCGGGAACAATGAGCAGTTCTTC. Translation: CASSVGTSGNNEQFF.

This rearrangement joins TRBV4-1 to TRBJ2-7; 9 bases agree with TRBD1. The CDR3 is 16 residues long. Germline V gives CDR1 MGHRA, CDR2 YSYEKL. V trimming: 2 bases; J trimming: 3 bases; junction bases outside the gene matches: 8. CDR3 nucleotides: TGCGCCAGCAGCCAACAAGCCGGGACAGGGTACTACGAGCAGTACTTC. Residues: CASSQQAGTGYYEQYF.

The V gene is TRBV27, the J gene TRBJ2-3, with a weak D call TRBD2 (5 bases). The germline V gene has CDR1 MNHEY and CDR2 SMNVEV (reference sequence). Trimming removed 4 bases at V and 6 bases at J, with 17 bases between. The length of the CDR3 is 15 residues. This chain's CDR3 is CASSSGLPPHDTQYF. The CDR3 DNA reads TGTGCCAGCAGTTCAGGACTGCCCCCCCACGATACGCAGTATTTT.

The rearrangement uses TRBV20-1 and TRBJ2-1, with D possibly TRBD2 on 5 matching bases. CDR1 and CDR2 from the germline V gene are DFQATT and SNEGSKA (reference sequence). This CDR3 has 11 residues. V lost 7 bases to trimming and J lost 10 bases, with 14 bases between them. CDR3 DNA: TGCAGTGTTAGTCCGGGGTTGGAGCAGTTCTTC. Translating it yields CSVSPGLEQFF.

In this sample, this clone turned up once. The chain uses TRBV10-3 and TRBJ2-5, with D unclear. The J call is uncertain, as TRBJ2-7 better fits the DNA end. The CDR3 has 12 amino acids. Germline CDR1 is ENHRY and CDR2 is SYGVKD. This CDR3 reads CAISEPGYEQYF. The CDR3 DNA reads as TGTGCCATCAGTGAGCCTGGGTACGAGCAGTACTTC.

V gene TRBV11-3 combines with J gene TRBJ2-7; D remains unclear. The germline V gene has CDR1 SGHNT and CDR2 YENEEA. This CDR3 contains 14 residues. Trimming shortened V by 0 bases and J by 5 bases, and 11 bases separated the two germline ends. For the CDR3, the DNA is TGTGCCAGCAGCTTAGACGGAAACCGGGACGAGCAGTACTTC. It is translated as CASSLDGNRDEQYF.

CDR3 DNA sequence: TGCGCCAGCAGCTTTGGGAGGGTCGGAGAGACCCAGTACTTC. As protein: CASSFGRVGETQYF. The chain uses TRBV5-1 and TRBJ2-5, with 7 bases fitting TRBD2. The length of the CDR3 is 14 residues. The J segment lost 4 bases and the V segment lost 2 bases, leaving 5 bases of the junction unmatched. Germline V gives CDR1 SGHRS, CDR2 YFSETQ.

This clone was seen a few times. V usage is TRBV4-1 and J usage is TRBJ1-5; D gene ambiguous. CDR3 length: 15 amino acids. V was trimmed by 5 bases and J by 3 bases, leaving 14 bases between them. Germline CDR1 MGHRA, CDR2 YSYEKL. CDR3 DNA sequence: TGCGCCAGCAGCGCCTCGGACGGCTACAATCAGCCCCAGCATTTT. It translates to CASSASDGYNQPQHF.

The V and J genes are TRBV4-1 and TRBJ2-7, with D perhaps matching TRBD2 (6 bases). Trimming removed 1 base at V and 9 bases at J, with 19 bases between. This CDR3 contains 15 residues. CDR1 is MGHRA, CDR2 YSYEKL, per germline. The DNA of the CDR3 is TGCGCCAGCAGCCAAGGGTCCGGGGGAGGATGGCGGCAGTACTTC. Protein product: CASSQGSGGGWRQYF.

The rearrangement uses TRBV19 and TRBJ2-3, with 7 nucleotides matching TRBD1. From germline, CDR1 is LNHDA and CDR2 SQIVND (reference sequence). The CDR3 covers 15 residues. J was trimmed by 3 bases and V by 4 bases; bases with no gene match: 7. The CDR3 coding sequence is TGTGCCAGTAGTAACCCAGGGACAGAAACAGATACGCAGTATTTT. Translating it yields CASSNPGTETDTQYF. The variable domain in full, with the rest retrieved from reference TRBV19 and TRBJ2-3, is DGGITQSPKYLFRKEGQNVTLSCEQNLNHDAMYWYRQDPGQGLRLIYYSQIVNDFQKGDIAEGYSVSREKKESFPLTVTSAQKNPTAFYLCASSNPGTETDTQYFGPGTRLTVL.

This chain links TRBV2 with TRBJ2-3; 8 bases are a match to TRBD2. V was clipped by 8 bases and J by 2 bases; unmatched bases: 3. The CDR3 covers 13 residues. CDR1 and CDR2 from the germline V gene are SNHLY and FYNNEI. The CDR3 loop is CASPGRATDTQYF. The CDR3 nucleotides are TGTGCCAGCCCCGGGAGGGCCACAGATACGCAGTATTTT.

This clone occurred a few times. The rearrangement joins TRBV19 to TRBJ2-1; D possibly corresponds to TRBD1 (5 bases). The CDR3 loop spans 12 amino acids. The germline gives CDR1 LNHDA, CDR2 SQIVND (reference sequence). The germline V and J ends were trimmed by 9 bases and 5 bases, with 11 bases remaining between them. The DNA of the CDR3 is TGTGCCAGCCAAAAAGGGGACAATGAGCAGTTCTTC. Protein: CASQKGDNEQFF.

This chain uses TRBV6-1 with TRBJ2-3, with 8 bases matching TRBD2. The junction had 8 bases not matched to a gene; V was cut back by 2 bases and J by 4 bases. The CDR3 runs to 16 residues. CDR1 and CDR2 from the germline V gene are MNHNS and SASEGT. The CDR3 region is CASSEPGLGSADTQYF. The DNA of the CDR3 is TGTGCCAGCAGTGAACCGGGACTAGGGAGTGCAGATACGCAGTATTTT.

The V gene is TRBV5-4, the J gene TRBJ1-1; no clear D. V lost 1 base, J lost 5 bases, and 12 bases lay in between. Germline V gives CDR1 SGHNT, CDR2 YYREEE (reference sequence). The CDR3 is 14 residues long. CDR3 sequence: CASSLLGRGTEAFF. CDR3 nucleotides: TGTGCCAGCAGCTTGCTGGGAAGAGGAACTGAAGCTTTCTTT.

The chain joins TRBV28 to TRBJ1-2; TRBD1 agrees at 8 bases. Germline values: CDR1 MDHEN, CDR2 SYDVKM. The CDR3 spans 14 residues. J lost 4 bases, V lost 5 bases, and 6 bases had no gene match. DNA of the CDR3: TGTGCCAGCAGTGTTAACAGGGGGGGCTATGGCTACACCTTC. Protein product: CASSVNRGGYGYTF.

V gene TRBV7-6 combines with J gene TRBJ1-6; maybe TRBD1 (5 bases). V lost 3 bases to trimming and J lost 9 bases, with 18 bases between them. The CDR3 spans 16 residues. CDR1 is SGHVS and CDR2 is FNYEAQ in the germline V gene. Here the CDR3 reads CASSFEGSGARSPLHF. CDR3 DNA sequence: TGTGCCAGCAGCTTCGAAGGTAGTGGGGCTCGTTCACCCCTCCACTTT. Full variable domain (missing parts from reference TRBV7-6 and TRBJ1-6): GAGVSQSPRYKVTKRGQDVALRCDPISGHVSLYWYRQALGQGPEFLTYFNYEAQQDKSGLPNDRFSAERPEGSISTLTIQRTEQRDSAMYRCASSFEGSGARSPLHFGNGTRLTVT.

DNA for the CDR3: TGTGCCAGCAGCCTTGGGGCAGGTGCTAACTATGGCTACACCTTC. It specifies CASSLGAGANYGYTF. The genes are TRBV7-8 and TRBJ1-2; D perhaps matches TRBD1 (5 bases). This CDR3 has 15 residues. Germline assignment: CDR1 SGHVS and CDR2 FQNEAQ. The V gene lost 5 bases and the J gene lost 0 bases, with 13 bases spanning the gap.

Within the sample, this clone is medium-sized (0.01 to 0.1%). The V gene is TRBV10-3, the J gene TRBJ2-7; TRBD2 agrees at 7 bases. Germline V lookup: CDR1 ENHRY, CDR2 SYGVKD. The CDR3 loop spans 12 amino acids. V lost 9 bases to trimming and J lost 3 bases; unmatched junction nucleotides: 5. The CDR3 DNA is TGTGCCATGAGCGGGGATCACTACGAGCAGTACTTC. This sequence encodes CAMSGDHYEQYF.

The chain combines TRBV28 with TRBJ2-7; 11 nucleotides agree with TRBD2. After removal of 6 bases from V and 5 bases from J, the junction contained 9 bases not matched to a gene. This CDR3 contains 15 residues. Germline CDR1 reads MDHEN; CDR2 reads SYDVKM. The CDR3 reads CASRLAGGLIHEQYF. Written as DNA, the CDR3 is TGTGCCAGCAGGCTAGCGGGAGGACTTATCCACGAGCAGTACTTC.

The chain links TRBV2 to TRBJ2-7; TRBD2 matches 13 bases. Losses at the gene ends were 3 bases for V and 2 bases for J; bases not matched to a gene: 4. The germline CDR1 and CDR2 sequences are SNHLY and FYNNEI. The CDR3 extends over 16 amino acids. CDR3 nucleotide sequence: TGTGCCAGCAGTGAGGGACTAGCGGGGTTTACCTACGAGCAGTACTTC. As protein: CASSEGLAGFTYEQYF.

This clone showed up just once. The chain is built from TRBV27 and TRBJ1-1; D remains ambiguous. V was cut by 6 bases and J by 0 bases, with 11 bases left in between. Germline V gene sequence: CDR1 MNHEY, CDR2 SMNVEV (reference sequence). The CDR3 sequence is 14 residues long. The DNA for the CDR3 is TGTGCCAGCAGCCCCCAGCCATTGAACACTGAAGCTTTCTTT. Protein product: CASSPQPLNTEAFF.

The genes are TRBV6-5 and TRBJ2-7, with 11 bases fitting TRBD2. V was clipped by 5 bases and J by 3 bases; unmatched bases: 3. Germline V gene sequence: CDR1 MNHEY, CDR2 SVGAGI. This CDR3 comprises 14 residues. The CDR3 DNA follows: TGTGCCAGCAGTCAACTAGCGGGAGACTACGAGCAGTACTTC. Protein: CASSQLAGDYEQYF.

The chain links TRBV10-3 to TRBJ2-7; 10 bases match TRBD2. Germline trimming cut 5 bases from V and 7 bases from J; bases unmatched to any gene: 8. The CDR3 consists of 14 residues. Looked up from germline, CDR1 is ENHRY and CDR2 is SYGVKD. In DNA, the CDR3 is TGTGCCATCAGTCCCCGGACTAGCGGTAGGGAGCAGTACTTC. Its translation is CAISPRTSGREQYF.

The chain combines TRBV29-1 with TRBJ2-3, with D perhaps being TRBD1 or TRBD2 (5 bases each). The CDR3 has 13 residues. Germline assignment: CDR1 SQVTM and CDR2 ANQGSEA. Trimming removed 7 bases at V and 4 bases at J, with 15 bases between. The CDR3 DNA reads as TGCAGCGCAACCCGGGACCCCCCAGATACGCAGTATTTT. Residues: CSATRDPPDTQYF.

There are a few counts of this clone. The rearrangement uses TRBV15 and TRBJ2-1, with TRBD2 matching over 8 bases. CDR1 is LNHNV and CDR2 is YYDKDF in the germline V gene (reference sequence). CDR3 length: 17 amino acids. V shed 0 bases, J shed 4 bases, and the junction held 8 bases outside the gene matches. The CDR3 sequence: CATSRDFAGTSYNEQFF. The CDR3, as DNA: TGTGCCACCAGCAGAGATTTCGCCGGGACTAGTTACAATGAGCAGTTCTTC.